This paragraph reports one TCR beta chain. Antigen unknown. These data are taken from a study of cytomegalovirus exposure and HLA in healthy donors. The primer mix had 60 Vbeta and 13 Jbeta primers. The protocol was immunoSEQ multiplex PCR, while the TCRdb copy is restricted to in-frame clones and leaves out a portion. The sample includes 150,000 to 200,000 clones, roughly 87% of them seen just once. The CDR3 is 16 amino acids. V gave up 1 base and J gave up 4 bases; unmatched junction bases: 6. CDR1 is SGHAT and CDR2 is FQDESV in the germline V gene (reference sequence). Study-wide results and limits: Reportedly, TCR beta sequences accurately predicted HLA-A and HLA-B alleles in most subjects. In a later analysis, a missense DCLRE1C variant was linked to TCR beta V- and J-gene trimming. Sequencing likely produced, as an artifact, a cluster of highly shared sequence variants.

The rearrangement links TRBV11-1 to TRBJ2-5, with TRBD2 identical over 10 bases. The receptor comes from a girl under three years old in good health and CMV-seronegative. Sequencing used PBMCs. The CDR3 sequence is CASSLVGTSVGETQYF. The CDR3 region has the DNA TGTGCCAGCAGCTTAGTCGGGACTAGCGTGGGAGAGACCCAGTACTTC.